This is a list of T cell receptor beta chains from one sample in a study of cytomegalovirus exposure and HLA in healthy donors. Clones were sequenced by immunoSEQ multiplex PCR, and TCRdb holds only the in-frame ones, with some missing. This sample yields about 78,000 clones, of which over 55% are seen a single time; around 5% belongs to the top ten. Source material: PBMCs. These receptors all stem from a man aged 25 to 45 in good health and CMV-seropositive. Each CDR3 is given with its conserved first and last residue. D genes are given only for firm matches. Size tells how often a clone was seen (once, few, many) or the class of an expanded clone, and some rows leave it out.

.	TRBV7-2	TRBJ1-5	TRBD1	CASSADRGNQPQHF	TGTGCCAGCAGCGCCGACAGGGGCAATCAGCCCCAGCATTTT
.	TRBV12-5	TRBJ2-7	TRBD1	CASGLVLGQGPHEQYF	TGTGCTAGTGGTCTGGTACTCGGACAGGGGCCCCACGAGCAGTACTTC
.	TRBV7-7	TRBJ2-5	.	CASSQAPQETQYF	TGTGCCAGCAGCCAGGCACCCCAAGAGACCCAGTACTTC
.	TRBV10-3	TRBJ2-3	.	CAIRGVAPPREDTQYF	TGTGCCATCAGGGGAGTAGCCCCCCCACGAGAAGATACGCAGTATTTT
.	TRBV6-6	TRBJ2-3	TRBD2	CASSYSGGGGTDTQYF	TGTGCCAGCAGTTACTCGGGCGGGGGAGGCACAGATACGCAGTATTTT
.	TRBV5-4	TRBJ2-7	.	CASSFSELASSSYEQYF	TGTGCCAGCAGCTTTTCCGAACTAGCATCTAGCTCCTACGAGCAGTACTTC
few	TRBV5-4	TRBJ2-5	.	CASSLGGRGEETQYF	TGTGCCAGCAGCTTGGGGGGCAGGGGAGAGGAGACCCAGTACTTC
.	TRBV27	TRBJ2-4	TRBD2	CASAGGYKNIQYF	TGTGCCAGCGCGGGGGGGTACAAAAACATTCAGTACTTC
.	TRBV11-3	TRBJ2-2	.	CASSLAANTGELFF	TGTGCCAGCAGCTTAGCCGCGAACACCGGGGAGCTGTTTTTT
few	TRBV2	TRBJ2-2	.	CASSEHPGTGELFF	TGTGCCAGCAGTGAACATCCGGGGACCGGGGAGCTGTTTTTT
.	TRBV6-5	TRBJ2-7	TRBD2	CASSRTSGTTYEQYF	TGTGCCAGCAGCCGTACTAGCGGGACAACCTACGAGCAGTACTTC
.	TRBV7-2	TRBJ2-7	.	CASSWTHGGYEQYF	TGTGCCAGCAGCTGGACTCACGGGGGCTACGAGCAGTACTTC
.	TRBV19	TRBJ2-3	.	CASSIEGRGLDTQYF	TGTGCCAGTAGTATAGAGGGCAGGGGTTTAGATACGCAGTATTTT
.	TRBV6-1	TRBJ1-5	.	CASSEDLWQGKQPQHF	TGTGCCAGCAGTGAAGATCTCTGGCAGGGCAAACAGCCCCAGCATTTT
.	TRBV6-4	TRBJ2-1	.	CASSELADSYNEQFF	TGTGCCAGCAGTGAACTCGCCGACTCCTACAATGAGCAGTTCTTC
.	TRBV10-2	TRBJ2-7	TRBD1	CASSVGTGSLEQYF	TGCGCCAGCAGTGTTGGGACAGGAAGTCTCGAGCAGTACTTC
few	TRBV7-9	TRBJ2-7	.	CASSLSNEQYF	TGTGCCAGCAGCTTATCTAACGAGCAGTACTTC
.	TRBV25-1	TRBJ1-5	.	CASSATGDNQPQHF	TGTGCCAGCAGTGCGACAGGCGACAATCAGCCCCAGCATTTT
.	TRBV6-5	TRBJ2-2	.	CASTDTNTGELFF	TGTGCCAGCACCGATACAAACACCGGGGAGCTGTTTTTT
.	TRBV29-1	TRBJ1-6	.	CSVDAGRGNSPLHF	TGCAGCGTTGATGCAGGGCGGGGGAATTCACCCCTCCACTTT
few	TRBV19	TRBJ2-4	.	CASSERAGSTKNIQYF	TGTGCCAGTAGTGAGAGGGCAGGATCTACCAAAAACATTCAGTACTTC
.	TRBV28	TRBJ2-2	.	CASSLRQRGTGELFF	TGTGCCAGCAGTTTGCGGCAGAGAGGCACCGGGGAGCTGTTTTTT
.	TRBV4-1	TRBJ2-5	.	CASSQDRALATETQYF	TGCGCCAGCAGCCAAGATAGAGCCCTCGCAACGGAGACCCAGTACTTC
few	TRBV15	TRBJ2-7	.	CATSRGHFSYEQYF	TGTGCCACCAGCAGAGGACACTTCTCCTACGAGCAGTACTTC
few	TRBV30	TRBJ2-7	TRBD2	CAWRTTGTSNYEQYF	TGTGCCTGGAGGACGACCGGGACTAGTAACTACGAGCAGTACTTC
few	TRBV6-1	TRBJ1-1	TRBD1	CASSPTGANTEAFF	TGTGCCAGCAGCCCGACAGGGGCAAACACTGAAGCTTTCTTT
once	TRBV5-1	TRBJ1-3	.	CASICQRDSGNTIYF	TGCGCCAGCATTTGCCAGAGAGACTCGGGAAACACCATATATTTT
.	TRBV11-1	TRBJ2-3	.	CASSLLRGAPSDTQYF	TGTGCCAGCAGCTTACTCCGGGGGGCCCCCTCAGATACGCAGTATTTT
few	TRBV5-1	TRBJ2-5	TRBD2	CASSLESSGSWETQYF	TGCGCCAGCAGCTTGGAGTCTAGCGGGAGCTGGGAGACCCAGTACTTC
few	TRBV15	TRBJ1-2	.	CATSRGGFNYGYTF	TGTGCCACCAGCAGGGGGGGATTTAATTATGGCTACACCTTC
.	TRBV9	TRBJ1-2	TRBD1	CASSAGGQGDYGYTF	TGTGCCAGCAGCGCTGGGGGACAGGGGGACTATGGCTACACCTTC
.	TRBV27	TRBJ2-7	TRBD1	CASSPGTDYEQYF	TGTGCCAGCAGTCCCGGGACAGACTACGAGCAGTACTTC
.	TRBV6-4	TRBJ2-7	.	CASSDTRIFSYEQYF	TGTGCCAGCAGTGACACGAGAATTTTCTCCTACGAGCAGTACTTC
once	TRBV9	TRBJ2-3	.	CASSGRAADTQYF	TGTGCCAGCAGCGGCAGGGCGGCAGATACGCAGTATTTT
.	TRBV4-1	TRBJ1-5	TRBD1	CASSPGQGANQPQHF	TGCGCCAGCAGCCCTGGACAGGGGGCGAATCAGCCCCAGCATTTT
.	TRBV7-3	TRBJ2-2	TRBD1	CASSRQGQVGTGELFF	TGTGCCAGCAGCCGACAGGGACAAGTAGGGACCGGGGAGCTGTTTTTT
few	TRBV6-8	TRBJ2-1	TRBD2	CASSREGGEQFF	TGTGCCAGCAGTCGGGAGGGCGGTGAGCAGTTCTTC
few	TRBV7-9	TRBJ2-5	.	CASSLGLADETQYF	TGTGCCAGCAGCTTAGGTTTGGCCGATGAGACCCAGTACTTC
.	TRBV7-9	TRBJ2-5	.	CASSYLGETQYF	TGTGCCAGCAGCTACCTCGGAGAGACCCAGTACTTC
.	TRBV29-1	TRBJ1-4	TRBD1	CSVTGTGDEKLFF	TGCAGCGTGACCGGGACAGGGGATGAAAAACTGTTTTTT
.	TRBV6-4	TRBJ2-3	.	CASSVGGDTDTQYF	TGTGCCAGCAGTGTAGGAGGGGACACAGATACGCAGTATTTT
.	TRBV28	TRBJ1-1	TRBD1	CASRKTGTGEAFF	TGTGCCAGCAGAAAGACCGGGACAGGGGAAGCTTTCTTT
.	TRBV7-6	TRBJ2-1	TRBD2	CASSHTSGSFGRDEQFF	TGTGCCAGCAGCCACACTAGCGGGAGTTTCGGGAGGGATGAGCAGTTCTTC
.	TRBV4-1	TRBJ2-2	TRBD2	CASSPNRGANTGELFF	TGCGCCAGCAGCCCGAACCGGGGGGCGAACACCGGGGAGCTGTTTTTT
.	TRBV9	TRBJ2-6	TRBD1	CASSVGGDSHFSSGANVLTF	TGTGCCAGCAGCGTAGGAGGGGACAGTCACTTTTCCTCTGGGGCCAACGTCCTGACTTTC
few	TRBV28	TRBJ1-5	.	CASSTKGAWNQPQHF	TGTGCCAGCAGCACTAAAGGGGCCTGGAATCAGCCCCAGCATTTT
.	TRBV2	TRBJ1-5	TRBD1	CASGDRGRRQPQHF	TGTGCCAGTGGAGACAGGGGTCGACGACAGCCCCAGCATTTT
few	TRBV23-1	TRBJ2-5	TRBD2	CASSQCGTISGWGETQYF	TGCGCCAGCAGTCAATGCGGGACTATCTCGGGATGGGGAGAGACCCAGTACTTC
few	TRBV28	TRBJ2-7	TRBD2	CASRASGGSSYEQYF	TGTGCCAGCAGGGCTAGCGGGGGCTCTAGCTACGAGCAGTACTTC
.	TRBV5-1	TRBJ2-2	.	CASSLQGLSTGELFF	TGCGCCAGCAGCTTGCAGGGGCTCAGCACCGGGGAGCTGTTTTTT
.	TRBV30	TRBJ1-2	.	CAWRGQLPYGYTF	TGTGCCTGGAGAGGACAGCTACCCTATGGCTACACCTTC
.	TRBV11-1	TRBJ2-7	.	CASSLGTWPYEQYF	TGTGCCAGCAGCCTAGGGACTTGGCCCTACGAGCAGTACTTC
.	TRBV6-1	TRBJ2-4	TRBD1	CASREKTGSGDIQYF	TGTGCCAGCAGAGAAAAGACAGGGTCTGGGGACATTCAGTACTTC
.	TRBV28	TRBJ2-3	.	CASSLGSLRDTQYF	TGTGCCAGCAGTTTAGGGAGCCTGAGAGATACGCAGTATTTT
.	TRBV2	TRBJ1-6	.	CASSEDGIVNSPLHF	TGTGCCAGCAGTGAAGACGGGATTGTAAATTCACCCCTCCACTTT
.	TRBV19	TRBJ2-1	.	CASSIGGGQFF	TGTGCCAGTAGTATCGGGGGAGGGCAGTTCTTC
many	TRBV10-2	TRBJ1-4	.	CATLGDNEKLFF	TGCGCAACGCTCGGGGATAATGAAAAACTGTTTTTT
.	TRBV7-9	TRBJ2-5	TRBD2	CASSLAGAGGQETQYF	TGTGCCAGCAGCTTAGCGGGGGCGGGGGGCCAAGAGACCCAGTACTTC
.	TRBV19	TRBJ1-2	TRBD1	CASTLLGQGSNYGYTF	TGTGCCAGTACCCTTTTGGGACAGGGGTCTAACTATGGCTACACCTTC